This T cell receptor (beta chain) was identified during a study of T-cell reconstitution after alpha-beta-depleted transplantation in children. This clonotype has a count of ten or more. Using unique molecular identifiers, the investigators prepared the TCRbeta library. TCRdb called the PCR reads again in MiXCR, with one record for every CDR3 protein. The table lists about 400,000 distinct CDR3 sequences, roughly 14% of them singletons. Trimming cost V 5 bases and J 0 bases, with 11 bases left between them. Germline values: CDR1 SGDLS, CDR2 YYNGEE. This CDR3 comprises 14 residues. The sequenced sample was PBMCs, obtained from the stem cell graft. The V and J genes are TRBV9 and TRBJ1-1; D gene ambiguous. The sequence derives from a human donor who donated a stem cell graft to a child with Fanconi anemia. The CDR3 DNA reads TGTGCCAGCAGTCCTCTCACCCTGAACACTGAAGCTTTCTTT. Translating it yields CASSPLTLNTEAFF.